The sequence of this T cell receptor beta chain was determined in a study of T cell repertoires in cytomegalovirus infection. Study overall: Carrying CMV and the relevant HLA type showed in public TCR beta signatures.

Findings and limits, study-wide: Of the TCR beta families, the public ones yielded a cumulative frequency that identified carriers of CMV plus the relevant HLA. Clonotype analysis showed dominance of the ex vivo response by HLA-C-restricted CMV-specific TCR beta clonotypes.

Germline V gene sequence: CDR1 DFQATT, CDR2 SNEGSKA (reference sequence). The CDR3 runs 12 residues. V lost 5 bases, J lost 15 bases, and 19 bases lay in between. TCRdb passed the reads through MiXCR, listing each CDR3 protein once. Of under 150,000 distinct CDR3 sequences in the sample, 20% to 30% are singletons; the top ten hold roughly 35%. Details on this clonotype: The antigen remains unidentified.

Sequencing used PBMCs, sequenced either directly or after in vitro stimulation (not recorded which). The chain carries TRBV20-1 and TRBJ1-4, with D possibly TRBD1 on 6 matching bases. The receptor's source is a human donor in good health (CMV status not recorded). Some clones in this sample may be carry-over from other donors' samples. CDR3 region: CSAGRQASTVFF. In DNA form, the CDR3 reads TGCAGTGCTGGCCGACAGGCAAGTACGGTGTTTTTT.